This T cell receptor (beta chain) was sequenced for a study of cytomegalovirus exposure and HLA in healthy donors. Across the study: Findings of an earlier analysis included around 100 million unique TCR beta sequences from roughly 200 million T cells.

On this clone itself: Its antigen is not known.

Primers included in the PCR were 60 Vbeta and 13 Jbeta primers. Data came from immunoSEQ multiplex PCR; TCRdb stores just in-frame clones and leaves some out. Among approximately 170,000 clones, around 63% were seen once, and the ten largest hold roughly 4%. Findings and caveats of the study: Most TCR beta V segments were productive about 90% or about 30% of the time in an earlier analysis. The listing of about 150 TCR beta chains classed them as cytomegalovirus-associated.

CDR3 length equals 13 residues. CDR1 and CDR2 from the germline V gene are SEHNR and FQNEAQ (reference sequence). The ends were cut back, 5 bases at V and 3 bases at J, with 11 bases in the middle. What was sequenced was PBMCs. The clonotype was recovered from a woman younger than 35 in good health and CMV-seropositive. This chain uses TRBV7-9 with TRBJ2-7, with D possibly being TRBD2 (6 bases). CDR3 amino acids: CASSPVADYEQYF. The CDR3 coding sequence is TGTGCCAGCAGCCCAGTAGCGGACTACGAGCAGTACTTC.